These T cell receptor beta chains were read from a single sample in a study of cytomegalovirus exposure and HLA in healthy donors. Clones were sequenced by immunoSEQ multiplex PCR, and TCRdb holds only the in-frame ones, with some missing. The data show 200,000 to 250,000 clones, with around four fifths seen just once and about 1.5% held by the top ten. Sequencing input: PBMCs. The receptors were sampled from a man over 45 in good health and CMV-seronegative. Both conserved end residues are part of each CDR3. D genes are given only for firm matches. Part of the rows lack a size; the others show once, few, many or a class for expanded clones.

length | D | J | V | size | CDR3 | DNA
15 | NA | TRBJ2-1 | TRBV7-9 | once | CASSRVEGQFHEQFF | TGTGCCAGCAGCCGTGTGGAGGGTCAATTCCATGAGCAGTTCTTC
17 | TRBD2 | TRBJ2-1 | TRBV5-1 | NA | CASSFKSSSGLRNEQFF | TGCGCCAGCAGCTTTAAGTCTTCTAGCGGACTGAGGAATGAGCAGTTCTTC
12 | NA | TRBJ2-7 | TRBV19 | NA | CASSIGGYEQYF | TGTGCCAGTAGTATCGGGGGCTACGAGCAGTACTTC
11 | NA | TRBJ2-7 | TRBV7-9 | NA | CASSFSYEQYF | TGTGCCAGCAGCTTCAGTTACGAGCAGTACTTC
15 | TRBD1 | TRBJ1-2 | TRBV11-2 | NA | CASTYSAGGNYGYTF | TGTGCCAGCACCTACTCGGCAGGGGGAAACTATGGCTACACCTTC
13 | NA | TRBJ2-7 | TRBV7-6 | NA | CASSVDNSYEQYF | TGTGCCAGCAGCGTGGACAACTCCTACGAGCAGTACTTC
15 | TRBD1 | TRBJ1-2 | TRBV27 | NA | CASSSRQGTNYGYTF | TGTGCCAGCAGTTCCAGACAGGGGACTAACTATGGCTACACCTTC
14 | TRBD1 | TRBJ2-5 | TRBV30 | NA | CAWDRDRGRGTQYF | TGTGCCTGGGACCGGGACAGGGGGCGAGGGACCCAGTACTTC
11 | NA | TRBJ2-1 | TRBV28 | few | CASSPQYEQFF | TGTGCCAGCAGTCCCCAGTATGAGCAGTTCTTC
13 | NA | TRBJ2-7 | TRBV4-2 | NA | CASSQDDRLEQYF | TGTGCCAGCAGCCAAGACGATCGGTTAGAGCAGTACTTC
16 | TRBD1 | TRBJ1-6 | TRBV5-1 | NA | CASSRDRASYNSPLHF | TGCGCCAGCAGCCGGGACAGGGCGTCCTATAATTCACCCCTCCACTTT
19 | TRBD1 | TRBJ1-3 | TRBV5-6 | few | CASSYLYRDRGAYGNTIYF | TGTGCCAGCAGCTACCTTTACCGGGACAGGGGGGCGTATGGAAACACCATATATTTT
24 | TRBD2 | TRBJ2-1 | TRBV27 | few | CASSFLRQAGRASGRRSSYNEQFF | TGTGCCAGCAGTTTCCTCCGACAGGCCGGGAGGGCTAGCGGGAGAAGGAGTTCCTACAATGAGCAGTTCTTC
14 | TRBD1 | TRBJ2-7 | TRBV6-5 | NA | CASSGQGRPYEQYF | TGTGCCAGCAGTGGACAGGGGCGACCCTACGAGCAGTACTTC
13 | NA | TRBJ2-1 | TRBV21-1 | NA | CASRRGNYNEQFF | TGTGCCAGCAGAAGGGGTAATTACAATGAGCAGTTCTTC
16 | TRBD2 | TRBJ2-7 | TRBV9 | NA | CASSVEEREPYYEQYF | TGTGCCAGCAGCGTAGAGGAGCGGGAGCCCTATTACGAGCAGTACTTC
14 | NA | TRBJ2-5 | TRBV12-5 | NA | CASGLDSFEETQYF | TGTGCTAGTGGTTTGGACAGTTTTGAAGAGACCCAGTACTTC
13 | TRBD1 | TRBJ1-1 | TRBV6-1 | NA | CASSSRQGVEAFF | TGTGCCAGCAGTTCGCGACAGGGCGTTGAAGCTTTCTTT
12 | NA | TRBJ1-1 | TRBV29-1 | NA | CSVEDRNTEAFF | TGCAGCGTCGAAGACAGGAACACTGAAGCTTTCTTT
13 | NA | TRBJ2-5 | TRBV15 | NA | CATSRTPLETQYF | TGTGCCACCAGCAGAACTCCTCTTGAGACCCAGTACTTC
16 | NA | TRBJ2-3 | TRBV10-1 | once | CASFFNPEAPPDTQYF | TGCGCCAGCTTTTTCAACCCAGAGGCTCCCCCAGATACGCAGTATTTT
15 | TRBD1 | TRBJ1-2 | TRBV5-4 | NA | CASSLGGQGSYGYTF | TGTGCCAGCAGCCTGGGAGGACAGGGGAGCTATGGCTACACCTTC
18 | TRBD2 | TRBJ2-3 | TRBV7-3 | once | CASSSLGGGGASTDTQYF | TGTGCCAGCAGCTCCCTTGGAGGCGGGGGGGCTAGCACAGATACGCAGTATTTT
14 | TRBD1 | TRBJ2-7 | TRBV5-1 | once | CASSWGQTPYEQYF | TGCGCCAGCAGCTGGGGACAGACCCCCTACGAGCAGTACTTC
16 | NA | TRBJ2-3 | TRBV27 | NA | CASSLLGLGGGDTQYF | TGTGCCAGCAGTTTATTGGGACTGGGGGGAGGAGATACGCAGTATTTT
13 | NA | TRBJ2-7 | TRBV5-1 | NA | CASSLDREYEQYF | TGCGCCAGCAGCTTGGACAGGGAGTACGAGCAGTACTTC
16 | NA | TRBJ2-7 | TRBV5-6 | NA | CASSVTTSIWAYEQYF | TGTGCCAGCAGCGTAACCACTAGCATTTGGGCCTACGAGCAGTACTTC
16 | TRBD2 | TRBJ2-5 | TRBV5-6 | once | CASSLVAGGRPETQYF | TGTGCCAGCAGCTTAGTAGCGGGAGGACGGCCCGAGACCCAGTACTTC
14 | NA | TRBJ1-4 | TRBV10-3 | NA | CAIRPTGSGEKLFF | TGTGCCATCAGGCCCACGGGGAGCGGAGAAAAACTGTTTTTT
14 | NA | TRBJ1-1 | TRBV28 | NA | CASSSTGVGTEAFF | TGTGCCAGCAGTTCCACGGGGGTGGGCACTGAAGCTTTCTTT
14 | NA | TRBJ1-5 | TRBV27 | NA | CASSPIRGNQPQHF | TGTGCCAGCAGTCCGATACGGGGCAATCAGCCCCAGCATTTT
15 | NA | TRBJ1-1 | TRBV28 | few | CAISGLSAGGTEAFF | TGTGCCATCTCGGGCCTCTCTGCCGGGGGCACTGAAGCTTTCTTT
16 | TRBD2 | TRBJ2-2 | TRBV7-9 | NA | CASSSTSGKNTGELFF | TGTGCCAGCAGCTCAACTAGCGGGAAGAACACCGGGGAGCTGTTTTTT
15 | TRBD1 | TRBJ1-4 | TRBV28 | NA | CASTLGGRTNEKLFF | TGTGCCAGCACTCTAGGGGGCCGGACTAATGAAAAACTGTTTTTT
15 | TRBD1 | TRBJ1-5 | TRBV6-5 | once | CASSSGTVGNQPQHF | TGTGCCAGCAGTTCCGGGACAGTAGGTAATCAGCCCCAGCATTTT
15 | NA | TRBJ2-7 | TRBV9 | NA | CASSVGGGGSYEQYF | TGTGCCAGCAGCGTAGGGGGAGGGGGCTCCTACGAGCAGTACTTC
16 | TRBD2 | TRBJ2-5 | TRBV7-9 | once | CSSSDAAGGWLKTQYF | TGTTCCAGCAGCGATGCGGCGGGAGGGTGGTTGAAGACCCAGTACTTC
15 | NA | TRBJ2-3 | TRBV6-6 | NA | CASSYRGSGTDTQYF | TGTGCCAGCAGTTACCGAGGTAGCGGCACAGATACGCAGTATTTT
16 | TRBD2 | TRBJ2-1 | TRBV19 | NA | CASTSGGISSYNEQFF | TGTGCCAGTACTAGCGGGGGTATTAGCTCCTACAATGAGCAGTTCTTC
15 | TRBD2 | TRBJ2-7 | TRBV18 | few | CASSPVKREVYEQYF | TGTGCCAGCTCACCGGTAAAGCGGGAGGTCTACGAGCAGTACTTC
15 | NA | TRBJ2-7 | TRBV7-9 | NA | CSSSSPGTVAYEQYF | TGTTCCAGCAGCTCGCCCGGGACTGTAGCCTACGAGCAGTACTTC
14 | NA | TRBJ2-3 | TRBV29-1 | NA | CSLMGPGSTDTQYF | TGCAGCTTAATGGGGCCGGGTTCCACAGATACGCAGTATTTT
13 | NA | TRBJ1-1 | TRBV7-9 | NA | CASSPAGGGGAFF | TGTGCCAGCAGCCCGGCGGGGGGCGGTGGAGCTTTCTTT
16 | NA | TRBJ2-5 | TRBV10-3 | NA | CAISETTTGRGETQYF | TGTGCCATCAGTGAGACAACTACAGGGAGAGGAGAGACCCAGTACTTC
14 | NA | TRBJ2-7 | TRBV4-1 | NA | CASSQHRTDYEQYF | TGCGCCAGCAGCCAGCACCGGACAGACTACGAGCAGTACTTC
16 | TRBD2 | TRBJ2-1 | TRBV5-1 | NA | CASSQRLAGFYNEQFF | TGCGCCAGCAGCCAACGACTAGCGGGGTTCTACAATGAGCAGTTCTTC
13 | NA | TRBJ1-1 | TRBV11-3 | NA | CASSLKGGHEAFF | TGTGCCAGCAGCTTAAAGGGAGGGCATGAAGCTTTCTTT